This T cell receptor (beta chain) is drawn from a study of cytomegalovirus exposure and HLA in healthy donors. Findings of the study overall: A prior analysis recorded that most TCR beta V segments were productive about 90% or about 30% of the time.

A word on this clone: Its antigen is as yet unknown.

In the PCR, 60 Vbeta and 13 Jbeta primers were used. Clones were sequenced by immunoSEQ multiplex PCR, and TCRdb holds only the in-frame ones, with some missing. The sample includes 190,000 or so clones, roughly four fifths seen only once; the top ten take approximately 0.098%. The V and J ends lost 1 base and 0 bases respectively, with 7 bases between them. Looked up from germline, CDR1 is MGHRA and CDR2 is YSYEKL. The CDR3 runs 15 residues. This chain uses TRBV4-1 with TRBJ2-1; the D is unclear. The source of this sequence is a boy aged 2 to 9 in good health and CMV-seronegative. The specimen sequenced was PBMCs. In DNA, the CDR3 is TGCGCCAGCAGCCAAGGCGGTAGCTCCTACAATGAGCAGTTCTTC. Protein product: CASSQGGSSYNEQFF.